The 19 T cell receptor beta chains presented below share a single source sample, sequenced in a study of cytomegalovirus exposure and HLA in healthy donors. 60 Vbeta and 13 Jbeta primers were used in PCR. Sequenced by immunoSEQ multiplex PCR; TCRdb stores in-frame clones only, minus some. In the table there are tens of thousands of clones, 70% to 90% of which are singletons. Input material: PBMCs. Every receptor here comes from a man younger than 35 in good health and CMV-seronegative.

The rearrangement links TRBV28 to TRBJ1-6; D not certain. The V end lost 3 bases, the J end lost 4 bases, and 19 bases lay between the germline ends. The CDR3 has 18 residues. Per the germline V gene, CDR1 is MDHEN and CDR2 is SYDVKM. CDR3 region: CASSLSRSLRYYNSPLHF. As DNA, the CDR3 is TGTGCCAGCAGTTTGAGTCGCTCCCTCCGGTATTATAATTCACCCCTCCACTTT.

The genes are TRBV25-1 and TRBJ1-2; 9 bases agree with TRBD1. CDR1 is MGHDK, CDR2 SYGVNS, per germline. CDR3 size: 16 residues. V was clipped by 5 bases and J by 10 bases; unmatched bases: 17. CDR3 sequence reads: CASSLRGTGKNGNYTF. Here the CDR3 DNA reads TGTGCCAGCAGTCTCCGAGGGACAGGGAAAAACGGAAACTACACCTTC.

Details on this clone: Other DNA sequences in the sample encode the same CDR3. The V gene is TRBV4-3, the J gene TRBJ1-1, with D maybe TRBD1 (5 bases). The germline CDR1 and CDR2 sequences are LGHNA and YSLEER. V lost 0 bases to trimming and J lost 7 bases, with 9 bases between them. This CDR3 region has 13 residues. CDR3 region: CASSQDFGGEAFF. The DNA for the CDR3 is TGCGCCAGCAGCCAAGATTTCGGGGGTGAAGCTTTCTTT.

This sequence joins TRBV25-1 and TRBJ2-1, with 9 bases that match TRBD2. Germline V CDR1 and CDR2: MGHDK, SYGVNS. CDR3 length: 17 residues. V was clipped by 3 bases and J by 1 base; unmatched bases: 7. The CDR3 DNA follows: TGTGCCAGCAGTGATGGCGGGAGGGCCTGGTCCTACAATGAGCAGTTCTTC. This gives the protein CASSDGGRAWSYNEQFF.

The chain joins TRBV28 to TRBJ2-3; TRBD2 aligns across 14 bases. Germline CDR1 MDHEN, CDR2 SYDVKM. The CDR3 consists of 17 residues. V dropped 6 bases and J dropped 6; count of bases not matched to a gene: 11. The CDR3, as DNA: TGTGCCAGCAGGGGAGTGACTAGCGGGAGGGCCGTGGATACGCAGTATTTT. Amino acids: CASRGVTSGRAVDTQYF.

This rearrangement joins TRBV7-9 to TRBJ1-2; D ambiguous. Trimming shortened V by 3 bases and J by 8 bases, and 13 bases separated the two germline ends. Germline assignment: CDR1 SEHNR and CDR2 FQNEAQ (reference sequence). The CDR3 is 13 residues long. This chain's CDR3 is CASSFPGGLGYTF. CDR3 in DNA: TGTGCCAGCAGCTTCCCAGGAGGCCTCGGCTACACCTTC.

This clone occurred a few times. V usage is TRBV5-3 and J usage is TRBJ2-7, with 12 nucleotides matching TRBD2. TRBV5-3 is an ORF, and what it does is uncertain. The CDR3 sequence is 14 residues long. V lost 8 bases, J lost 5 bases, and 8 bases stayed unmatched. The CDR3 region is CASSLAGGRDEQYF. CDR3 bases: TGTGCCAGCAGTCTAGCGGGAGGGCGCGACGAGCAGTACTTC.

This sequence joins TRBV6-5 and TRBJ2-1; TRBD2 might be the D (5 bases). Germline lookup yields CDR1 MNHEY and CDR2 SVGAGI. This CDR3 comprises 16 residues. V dropped 0 bases and J dropped 2 bases, with 11 bases sitting between them. The CDR3 region has the DNA TGTGCCAGCAGTTACTCGAGGAAGCGGACCTACAATGAGCAGTTCTTC. It is translated as CASSYSRKRTYNEQFF.

The V gene is TRBV6-5, the J gene TRBJ1-1; TRBD1 might be the D (5 bases). This CDR3 is built from 13 residues. CDR1 is MNHEY, CDR2 SVGAGI, per germline. V was cut by 4 bases and J by 3 bases, with 9 bases left in between. CDR3: CASSWGRDTEAFF. CDR3 coding DNA: TGTGCCAGCAGTTGGGGCCGGGACACTGAAGCTTTCTTT.

This clone was seen just once. The chain couples TRBV5-1 to TRBJ1-1; a possible D gene is TRBD1 (5 bases). Germline V CDR1 and CDR2: SGHRS, YFSETQ. This CDR3 is built from 15 residues. Trimming took off 0 bases at V and 5 bases at J, with 14 bases between the two ends. The CDR3 DNA reads TGCGCCAGCAGCTTGGAGCCAGGGTTTATGACTGAAGCTTTCTTT. As protein: CASSLEPGFMTEAFF.

V is TRBV23-1 and J is TRBJ1-5, with a possible D match to TRBD1 (5 bases). TRBV23-1 is recorded as an ORF, its role being uncertain. The CDR3 is made up of 16 amino acids. Trimming shortened V by 0 bases and J by 1 base, and 10 bases separated the two germline ends. CDR3 in DNA: TGCGCCAGCAGTCAATCTATCAGGGCCAGCAATCAGCCCCAGCATTTT. Protein: CASSQSIRASNQPQHF.

The rearrangement uses TRBV5-1 and TRBJ1-1; no clear D. Deletions cut 1 base from V and 9 bases from J, with 16 bases between. This CDR3 is 14 amino acids long. Looked up from germline, CDR1 is SGHRS and CDR2 is YFSETQ. For the CDR3, the DNA is TGCGCCAGCAGCTTGCCAGATACAACCATCCAAGCTTTCTTT. Protein sequence: CASSLPDTTIQAFF.

This chain connects TRBV27 to TRBJ2-7, with TRBD2 matching over 15 bases. The CDR3 is 16 residues long. Unmatched junction bases numbered 13, after V lost 11 bases and J lost 5 bases. Germline V gives CDR1 MNHEY, CDR2 SMNVEV (reference sequence). The CDR3 DNA follows: TGTGCCGTGTCGGGGCTACGGACTAGCGGGAGGGACGAGCAGTACTTC. Translated, it gives CAVSGLRTSGRDEQYF.

CDR3 nucleotide sequence: TGCGCCAGCAGCTTGCTCCGTCAGGGAAGGTCGGGGGGCACTGAAGCTTTCTTT. Translated: CASSLLRQGRSGGTEAFF. The J gene is TRBJ1-1, the V gene TRBV5-1; possibly TRBD1 for D (5 bases). V lost 1 base, J lost 4 bases, and 23 bases lay in between. The germline gives CDR1 SGHRS, CDR2 YFSETQ. The CDR3 covers 18 residues.

The rearrangement uses TRBV7-2 and TRBJ1-1; D possibly corresponds to TRBD1 (5 bases). Germline assignment: CDR1 SGHTA and CDR2 FQGNSA. This CDR3 spans 15 amino acids. Trimming stripped 1 base from V and 1 base from J, with 10 bases between. The CDR3 sequence is CASSLEAGRNTEAFF. For the CDR3, the DNA is TGTGCCAGCAGCTTAGAAGCGGGGCGGAACACTGAAGCTTTCTTT.

This chain links TRBV5-4 with TRBJ2-7, with D perhaps matching TRBD1 (5 bases). Trimming shortened V by 1 base and J by 0 bases, and 5 bases separated the two germline ends. CDR3 length: 13 residues. Per the germline V gene, CDR1 is SGHNT and CDR2 is YYREEE (reference sequence). The CDR3 coding sequence is TGTGCCAGCAGCTTGACAGGCTCCTACGAGCAGTACTTC. Its translation: CASSLTGSYEQYF.

The rearrangement links TRBV2 to TRBJ1-5; 8 nucleotides line up with TRBD1. Germline V gives CDR1 SNHLY, CDR2 FYNNEI. This CDR3 spans 15 amino acids. V trimming: 5 bases; J trimming: 5 bases; junction bases outside the gene matches: 8. CDR3 in DNA: TGTGCCAGCAGTCAGGACAGGGCAAGGGATCAGCCCCAGCATTTT. It encodes CASSQDRARDQPQHF.

Details on this clone: One end of the junction fails to match germline, which may point to a read error. The CDR3 DNA reads as TGTGCCAGCAGCCCCACTATAACAGGGGAAATTATCTTC. As protein: CASSPTITGEIIF. This sequence joins TRBV5-4 and TRBJ2-1; 7 bases align to TRBD1. This CDR3 has 13 residues. In germline, CDR1 is SGHNT, CDR2 YYREEE (reference sequence).

The chain couples TRBV2 to TRBJ2-3; 9 bases agree with TRBD2. Germline CDR1 SNHLY, CDR2 FYNNEI. The CDR3 loop spans 12 amino acids. Trimming took 10 bases from V and 3 from J; bases not matched to a gene: 2. CDR3 amino acids: CAITSGTDTQYF. CDR3 DNA: TGTGCCATAACTAGCGGGACAGATACGCAGTATTTT.